This T cell receptor beta chain was identified in a study of control samples from healthy donors and cancer patients. The CDR3 length is 13 residues. Germline CDR1 SGHAT, CDR2 FQDESV (reference sequence). Trimming took 5 bases from V and 5 from J, leaving 9 bases between them. The assay was immunoSEQ multiplex PCR, and TCRdb's table has in-frame clones only and misses some. The data contain 95,000 to 100,000 clones, around 80% of them singletons. This clone was detected once. The rearrangement joins TRBV11-1 to TRBJ2-2, with D possibly matching TRBD1 (5 bases). The sample taken for sequencing was blood. The TCR was taken from a man aged 55 to 70 in good health. CDR3 amino acids: CASSKDITGELFF. The CDR3 DNA follows: TGTGCCAGCAGCAAGGACATAACCGGGGAGCTGTTTTTT.